This T cell receptor (beta chain) comes out of a study of blood T cell repertoires in COVID-19. Overall study context: Some COVID-19 samples were acute and others convalescent; all came from the United States, Italy and Spain. The analysed material was cDNA or gDNA that came from T cells, B-cell-depleted T cells, or PBMCs.

This CDR3 comprises 11 residues. V was clipped by 6 bases and J by 14 bases, with 14 bases between them. Per the original data handling: Reference gene primer amplification yielded estimated nucleated cell counts. TCRdb's copy holds only in-frame clones and misses some; the assay was immunoSEQ multiplex PCR. D and trimming were read from the DNA, whereas the V and J calls and clone size are those reported in that table. This table holds 120,000 or so clones, 85% to 90% found once. J is TRBJ2-1 and V is TRBV12-3 or TRBV12-4; the D gene is possibly TRBD1 (5 bases). The receptor was isolated from a woman in her forties or fifties with acute or convalescent COVID-19. The sample was peripheral blood. This CDR3 reads CASSHRGWEFF. The CDR3 nucleotides read TGTGCCAGCAGCCATAGGGGCTGGGAGTTCTTC.